The 6 T cell receptor beta chains reported below all come from one sample, sequenced in a study of T-cell reconstitution after alpha-beta-depleted transplantation in children. Construction of the TCRbeta library involved unique molecular identifiers. Each CDR3 protein is one row after TCRdb ran MiXCR on the PCR reads. The sample carries 200,000 to 250,000 distinct CDR3 sequences, 9.7% recorded once. Sequenced material: PBMCs from the stem cell graft donor, taken from the stem cell graft. These receptors were obtained from a human donor who donated a stem cell graft to a child with SCID.

This clonotype appeared many times. J is TRBJ1-2 and V is TRBV5-1; D is undetermined. This CDR3 region has 14 residues. Germline V gives CDR1 SGHRS, CDR2 YFSETQ. Deletions cut 7 bases from V and 6 bases from J, with 19 bases between. CDR3 residues: CASLRGPEDNGYTF. CDR3 in DNA: TGCGCCAGCCTCCGCGGACCGGAAGATAATGGCTACACCTTC.

This chain links TRBV20-1 with TRBJ1-2, with D unclear. This CDR3 contains 11 residues. Germline lookup yields CDR1 DFQATT and CDR2 SNEGSKA (reference sequence). Trimming stripped 0 bases from V and 10 bases from J, with 9 bases between. The CDR3 protein is CSARDRTAYTF. The CDR3 DNA reads TGCAGTGCTAGAGATAGAACAGCCTACACCTTC.

This clonotype was seen repeatedly, ten times or more. The chain carries TRBV11-1 and TRBJ1-3; D ambiguous. V was shortened by 3 bases and J by 0 bases, with 6 bases between the two germline ends. The germline V gene encodes CDR1 SGHAT and CDR2 FQDESV (reference sequence). The length of the CDR3 is 14 residues. Here the CDR3 DNA reads TGTGCCAGCAGCTTGGAGAGCTCTGGAAACACCATATATTTT. Translation: CASSLESSGNTIYF.

This clonotype has a count of ten or more. The chain uses TRBV12-3 or TRBV12-4 and TRBJ1-2; maybe TRBD1 (5 bases). The V end was cut by 7 bases, the J end by 0 bases, with 21 bases between. The CDR3 runs to 17 residues. The CDR3 here is CASTAGPGMPSNYGYTF. In DNA form, the CDR3 reads TGTGCCAGCACCGCGGGACCAGGCATGCCCTCTAACTATGGCTACACCTTC.

This sequence joins TRBV15 and TRBJ2-1, with D hard to call. The CDR3 is 15 amino acids. Trimming took off 5 bases at V and 4 bases at J, with 15 bases between the two ends. The V gene's germline CDR1 is LNHNV and CDR2 YYDKDF (reference sequence). The CDR3 coding sequence is TGTGCCACCAGCTCGCCCCCGGGCGGTTACAATGAGCAGTTCTTC. Translated: CATSSPPGGYNEQFF.

This clonotype was seen more than once but under ten times. J is TRBJ1-5 and V is TRBV7-2, with 7 bases matching TRBD1. Germline V gene sequence: CDR1 SGHTA, CDR2 FQGNSA. This CDR3 spans 15 amino acids. V shed 3 bases and J 1 base; nucleotides not matched to a gene: 3. This chain's CDR3 is CASSLTGLSNQPQHF. The CDR3, as DNA: TGTGCCAGCAGCTTGACAGGGTTAAGCAATCAGCCCCAGCATTTT.